The sequence of this T cell receptor (beta chain) was determined in a study of cytomegalovirus exposure and HLA in healthy donors. Regarding the study as a whole: An analysis that was carried out later associated 16,951 TCR beta sequences with HLA alleles at 0.05 false discovery rate.

As concerns this clone: Its matching antigen is unknown.

The PCR made use of 60 Vbeta and 13 Jbeta primers. Profiling relied on immunoSEQ multiplex PCR, and the TCRdb table lists in-frame clones only, not all of them. The profile shows roughly 130,000 clones, about 80% of them singletons. Germline loops: CDR1 KGHSH, CDR2 LQKENI. Trimming removed 5 bases from V and 2 bases from J, with 14 bases in between. This CDR3 has 15 amino acids. The rearrangement uses TRBV18 and TRBJ2-3; D not certain. Material: PBMCs. The sequence was obtained from a human donor in good health. The CDR3 sequence: CASSTSAPNTDTQYF. As DNA, the CDR3 is TGTGCCAGCTCAACCAGCGCGCCCAACACAGATACGCAGTATTTT. Looking up the rest from reference TRBV18 and TRBJ2-3 gives the full variable domain: NAGVMQNPRHLVRRRGQEARLRCSPMKGHSHVYWYRQLPEEGLKFMVYLQKENIIDESGMPKERFSAEFPKEGPSILRIQQVVRGDSAAYFCASSTSAPNTDTQYFGPGTRLTVL.